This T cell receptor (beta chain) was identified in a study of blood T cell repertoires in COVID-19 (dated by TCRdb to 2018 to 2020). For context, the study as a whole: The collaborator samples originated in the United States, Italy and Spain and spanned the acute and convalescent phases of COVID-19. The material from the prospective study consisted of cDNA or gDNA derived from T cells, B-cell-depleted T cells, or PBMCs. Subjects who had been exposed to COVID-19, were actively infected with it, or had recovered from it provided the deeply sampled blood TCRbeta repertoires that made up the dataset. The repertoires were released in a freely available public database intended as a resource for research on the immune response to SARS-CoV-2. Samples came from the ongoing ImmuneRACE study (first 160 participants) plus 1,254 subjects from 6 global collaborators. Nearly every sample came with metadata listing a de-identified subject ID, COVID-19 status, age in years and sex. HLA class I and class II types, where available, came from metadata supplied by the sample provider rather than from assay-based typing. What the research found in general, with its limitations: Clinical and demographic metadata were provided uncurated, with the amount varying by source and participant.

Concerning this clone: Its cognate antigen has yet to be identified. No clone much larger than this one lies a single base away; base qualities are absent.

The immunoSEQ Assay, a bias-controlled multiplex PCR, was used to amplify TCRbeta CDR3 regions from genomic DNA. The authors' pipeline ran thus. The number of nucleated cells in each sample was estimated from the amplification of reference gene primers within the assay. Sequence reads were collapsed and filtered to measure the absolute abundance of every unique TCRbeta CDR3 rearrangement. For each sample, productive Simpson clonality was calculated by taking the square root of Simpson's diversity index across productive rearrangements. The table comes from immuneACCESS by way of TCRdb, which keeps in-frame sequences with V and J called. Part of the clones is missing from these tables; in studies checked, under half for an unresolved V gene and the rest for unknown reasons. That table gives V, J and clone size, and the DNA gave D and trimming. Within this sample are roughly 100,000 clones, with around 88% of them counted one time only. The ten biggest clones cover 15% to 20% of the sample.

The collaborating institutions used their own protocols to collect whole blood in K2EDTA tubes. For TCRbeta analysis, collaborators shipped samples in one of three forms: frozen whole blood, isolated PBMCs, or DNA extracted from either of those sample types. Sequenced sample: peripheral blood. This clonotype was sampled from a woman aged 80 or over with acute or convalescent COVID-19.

The CDR3 amino acid sequence is: CASSTSGLRDTQYF. The DNA sequence is TGTGCCAGCAGCACTTCAGGCCTTAGGGATACGCAGTATTTT. The chain is assembled from TRBV7-2 and TRBJ2-3, with the D segment identity uncertain. Trimming removed 5 bases from V and 6 bases from J, leaving 15 bases between the germline ends. Taken from the germline V gene, the CDR1 and CDR2 loops are SGHTA and FQGNSA. The CDR3 numbers 14 residues from cysteine through phenylalanine. CDR3 DNA only is kept here, 42 bases in frame from base 1.